One and the same sample provided the 8 T cell receptor beta chains below, sequenced in a study of blood T cell repertoires in COVID-19. Some clones are missing from TCRdb's copy, which holds only in-frame ones; the method was immunoSEQ multiplex PCR. Of about 140,000 clones in the sample, almost 85% were seen once. Sequencing was carried out using PBMCs or T cells enriched from blood (not recorded which). All receptors derive from a man in his forties with acute COVID-19.

There are many counts of this clone. The gene calls are TRBV30 and TRBJ1-5; D unclear. This CDR3 has 13 residues. Trimming removed 2 bases from V and 5 bases from J, with 10 bases in between. Germline V gene sequence: CDR1 GTSNPN, CDR2 SVGIG (reference sequence). In nucleotides, the CDR3 is TGTGCCTGGAGTAGGAAAGGAGATCAGCCCCAGCATTTT. As protein: CAWSRKGDQPQHF.

The rearrangement links TRBV7-2 to TRBJ2-7; D unclear. With 0 bases removed from V and 4 bases from J, the gap between germline ends came to 10 bases. CDR1 and CDR2 from the germline V gene are SGHTA and FQGNSA. The CDR3 runs 14 residues. The CDR3 here is CASSLAGRLYEQYF. In DNA form, the CDR3 reads TGTGCCAGCAGCTTAGCGGGCAGGTTATACGAGCAGTACTTC.

The genes are TRBV6-5 and TRBJ1-2; D remains ambiguous. Germline V gives CDR1 MNHEY, CDR2 SVGAGI. V lost 0 bases to trimming and J lost 7 bases, with 12 bases between them. The CDR3 is made up of 14 amino acids. The CDR3 DNA reads TGTGCCAGCAGTTACTCGATCCAGGCCCTTGGCTACACCTTC. It yields the protein CASSYSIQALGYTF.

V usage is TRBV5-8 and J usage is TRBJ1-3; D not resolved. The CDR3 is made up of 16 amino acids. Trimming stripped 0 bases from V and 0 bases from J, with 10 bases between. CDR1 and CDR2 (germline): SGHTS, YDEGEE. The CDR3 DNA reads TGTGCCAGCAGCTTGGGGGCTCGCAGCTCTGGAAACACCATATATTTT. This codes for CASSLGARSSGNTIYF.

This chain joins TRBV7-9 and TRBJ1-3; D is perhaps TRBD1 (5 bases). Germline CDR1 SEHNR, CDR2 FQNEAQ (reference sequence). The CDR3 loop spans 14 amino acids. Trimming stripped 3 bases from V and 2 bases from J, with 8 bases between. The CDR3 region has the DNA TGTGCCAGCAGCTTGGCAGGGACTGGAAACACCATATATTTT. Amino acid sequence: CASSLAGTGNTIYF. The whole variable domain, remainder taken from reference TRBV7-9 and TRBJ1-3, is DTGVSQNPRHKITKRGQNVTFRCDPISEHNRLYWYRQTLGQGPEFLTYFQNEAQLEKSRLLSDRFSAERPKGSFSTLEIQRTEQGDSAMYLCASSLAGTGNTIYFGEGSWLTVV.

The rearrangement joins TRBV19 to TRBJ2-1, with 11 bases matching TRBD1. This CDR3 comprises 16 residues. V lost 5 bases, J lost 2 bases, and 5 bases stayed unmatched. The germline gives CDR1 LNHDA, CDR2 SQIVND (reference sequence). In DNA, the CDR3 is TGTGCCAGTAGTGCCCGGGACAGGGGGGCCTACAATGAGCAGTTCTTC. The encoded protein is CASSARDRGAYNEQFF.

The table lists this clone with a few counts. Other DNA sequences in this specimen translate into the identical CDR3. V usage is TRBV19 and J usage is TRBJ2-7; 14 bases are shared with TRBD2. Trimming removed 5 bases from V and 2 bases from J; junction bases left unmatched: 5. This CDR3 is built from 16 residues. Per germline, CDR1 LNHDA and CDR2 SQIVND (reference sequence). CDR3 nucleotide sequence: TGTGCCAGTAGTTCCGGGACTAGCGGGGGTCCCTACGAGCAGTACTTC. Encoded protein: CASSSGTSGGPYEQYF.

The rearrangement links TRBV28 to TRBJ1-5; D remains ambiguous. V was trimmed by 4 bases and J by 0 bases, leaving 10 bases between them. The CDR3 loop spans 15 amino acids. Germline CDR1 and CDR2: MDHEN and SYDVKM. As DNA, the CDR3 is TGTGCCAGCAGTTGGAGGCCTAATAGCAATCAGCCCCAGCATTTT. Amino acid sequence: CASSWRPNSNQPQHF.